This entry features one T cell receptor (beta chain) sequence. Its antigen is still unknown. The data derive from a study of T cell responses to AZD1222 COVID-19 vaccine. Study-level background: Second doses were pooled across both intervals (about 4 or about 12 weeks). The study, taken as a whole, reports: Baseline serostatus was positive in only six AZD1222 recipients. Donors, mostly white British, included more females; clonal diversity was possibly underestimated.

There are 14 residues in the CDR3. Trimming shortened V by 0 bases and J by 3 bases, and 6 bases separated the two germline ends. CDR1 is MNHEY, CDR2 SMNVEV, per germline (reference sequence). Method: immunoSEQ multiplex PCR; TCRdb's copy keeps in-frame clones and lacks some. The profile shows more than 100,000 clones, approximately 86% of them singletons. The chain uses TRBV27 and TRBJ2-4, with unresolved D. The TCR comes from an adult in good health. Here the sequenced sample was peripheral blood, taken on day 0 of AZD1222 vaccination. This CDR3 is CASSLSGSKNIQYF. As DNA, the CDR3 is TGTGCCAGCAGTTTATCTGGCAGCAAAAACATTCAGTACTTC.